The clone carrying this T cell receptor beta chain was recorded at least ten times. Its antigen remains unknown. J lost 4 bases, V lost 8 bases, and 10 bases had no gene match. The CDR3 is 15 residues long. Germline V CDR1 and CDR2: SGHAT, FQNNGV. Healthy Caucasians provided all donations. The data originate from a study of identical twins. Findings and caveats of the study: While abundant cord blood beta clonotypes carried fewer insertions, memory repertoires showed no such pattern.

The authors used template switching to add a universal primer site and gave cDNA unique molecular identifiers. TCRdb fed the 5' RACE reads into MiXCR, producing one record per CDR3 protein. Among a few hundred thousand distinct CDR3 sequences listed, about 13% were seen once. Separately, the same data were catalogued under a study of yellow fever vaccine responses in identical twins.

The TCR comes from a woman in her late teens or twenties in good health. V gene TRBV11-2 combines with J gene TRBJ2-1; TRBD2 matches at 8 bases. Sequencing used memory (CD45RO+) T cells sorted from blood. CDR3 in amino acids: CASSLGSGGYNEQFF. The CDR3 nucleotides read TGTGCCAGCTCGCTGGGGTCGGGAGGGTACAATGAGCAGTTCTTC.